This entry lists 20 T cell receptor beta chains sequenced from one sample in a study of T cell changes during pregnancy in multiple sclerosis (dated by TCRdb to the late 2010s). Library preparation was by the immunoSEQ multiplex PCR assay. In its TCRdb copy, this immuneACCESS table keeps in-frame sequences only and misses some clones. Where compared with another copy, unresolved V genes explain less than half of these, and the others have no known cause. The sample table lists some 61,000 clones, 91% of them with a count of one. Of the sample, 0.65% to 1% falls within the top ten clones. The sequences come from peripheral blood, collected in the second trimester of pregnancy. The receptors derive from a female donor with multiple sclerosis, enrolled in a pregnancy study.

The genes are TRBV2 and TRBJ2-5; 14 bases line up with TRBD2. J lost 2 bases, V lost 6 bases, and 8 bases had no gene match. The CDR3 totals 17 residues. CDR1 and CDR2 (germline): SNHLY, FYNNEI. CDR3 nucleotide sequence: TGTGCCAGCAGAAGACTAGCGGGGGGGCTATCGCAAGAGACCCAGTACTTC. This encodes CASRRLAGGLSQETQYF.

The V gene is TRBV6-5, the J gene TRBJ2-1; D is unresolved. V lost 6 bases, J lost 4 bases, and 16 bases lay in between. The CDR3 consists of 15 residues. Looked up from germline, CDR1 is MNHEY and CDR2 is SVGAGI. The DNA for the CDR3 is TGTGCCAGCAGAATTAACCCCTCTAGGTACAATGAGCAGTTCTTC. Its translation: CASRINPSRYNEQFF.

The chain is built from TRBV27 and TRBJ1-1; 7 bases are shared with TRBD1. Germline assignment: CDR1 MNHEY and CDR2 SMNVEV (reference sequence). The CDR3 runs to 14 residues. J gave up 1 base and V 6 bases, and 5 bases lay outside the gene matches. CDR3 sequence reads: CASRYRGGNTEAFF. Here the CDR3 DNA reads TGTGCCAGCAGGTACAGGGGAGGGAACACTGAAGCTTTCTTT.

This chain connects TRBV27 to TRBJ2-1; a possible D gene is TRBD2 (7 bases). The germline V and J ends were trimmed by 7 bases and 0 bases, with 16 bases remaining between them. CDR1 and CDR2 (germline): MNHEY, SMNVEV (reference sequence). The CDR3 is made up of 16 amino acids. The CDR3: CASKVEGGTSYNEQFF. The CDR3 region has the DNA TGTGCCAGCAAGGTGGAGGGGGGGACCTCCTACAATGAGCAGTTCTTC.

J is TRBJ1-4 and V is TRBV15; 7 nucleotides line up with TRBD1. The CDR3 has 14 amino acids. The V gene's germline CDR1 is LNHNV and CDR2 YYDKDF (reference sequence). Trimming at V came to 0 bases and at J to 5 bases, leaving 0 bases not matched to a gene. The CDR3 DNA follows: TGTGCCACCAGCAGAGAACAGGGGAATGAAAAACTGTTTTTT. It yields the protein CATSREQGNEKLFF. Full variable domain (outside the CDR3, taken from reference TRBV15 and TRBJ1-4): DAMVIQNPRYQVTQFGKPVTLSCSQTLNHNVMYWYQQKSSQAPKLLFHYYDKDFNNEADTPDNFQSRRPNTSFCFLDIRSPGLGDTAMYLCATSREQGNEKLFFGSGTQLSVL.

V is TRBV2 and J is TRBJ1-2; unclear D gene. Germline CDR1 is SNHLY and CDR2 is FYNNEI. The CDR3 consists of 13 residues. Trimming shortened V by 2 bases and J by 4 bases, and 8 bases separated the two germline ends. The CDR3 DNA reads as TGTGCCAGCAGTGAAAAGACACTCTATGGCTACACCTTC. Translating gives CASSEKTLYGYTF.

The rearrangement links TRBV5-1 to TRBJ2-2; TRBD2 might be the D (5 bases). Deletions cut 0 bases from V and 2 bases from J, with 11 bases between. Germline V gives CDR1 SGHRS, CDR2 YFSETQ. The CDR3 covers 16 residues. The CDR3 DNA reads TGCGCCAGCAGCTTGGTTGGACTCATAAACACCGGGGAGCTGTTTTTT. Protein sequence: CASSLVGLINTGELFF.

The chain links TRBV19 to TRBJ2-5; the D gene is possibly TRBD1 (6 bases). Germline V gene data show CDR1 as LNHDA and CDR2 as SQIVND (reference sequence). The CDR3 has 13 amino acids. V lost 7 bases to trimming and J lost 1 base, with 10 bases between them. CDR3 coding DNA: TGTGCCAGTACGGACAGAGCCCAAGAGACCCAGTACTTC. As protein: CASTDRAQETQYF.

The CDR3 protein is CASSLGQINYGYTF. Written as DNA, the CDR3 is TGTGCCAGCAGCTTGGGACAGATCAACTATGGCTACACCTTC. This chain connects TRBV5-4 to TRBJ1-2, with a tentative D call TRBD1 (5 bases). V was shortened by 0 bases and J by 2 bases, with 8 bases between the two germline ends. The germline CDR1 and CDR2 sequences are SGHNT and YYREEE (reference sequence). The CDR3 runs to 14 residues.

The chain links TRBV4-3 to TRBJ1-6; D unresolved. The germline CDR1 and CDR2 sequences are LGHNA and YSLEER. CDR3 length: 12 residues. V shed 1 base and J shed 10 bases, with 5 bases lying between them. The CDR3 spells CASSQGASPLHF. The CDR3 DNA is TGCGCCAGCAGCCAAGGCGCCTCACCCCTCCACTTT.

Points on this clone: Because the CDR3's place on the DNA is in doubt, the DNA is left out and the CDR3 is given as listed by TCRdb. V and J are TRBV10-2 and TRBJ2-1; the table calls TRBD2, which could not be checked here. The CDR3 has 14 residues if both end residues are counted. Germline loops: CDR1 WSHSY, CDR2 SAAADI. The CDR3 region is CASTSGGLDNEQFF.

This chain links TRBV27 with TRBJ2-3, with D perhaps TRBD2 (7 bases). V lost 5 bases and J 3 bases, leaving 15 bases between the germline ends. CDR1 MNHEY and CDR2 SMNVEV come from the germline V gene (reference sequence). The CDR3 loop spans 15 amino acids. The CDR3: CASSVQGRVTDTQYF. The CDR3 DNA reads TGTGCCAGCAGTGTGCAGGGGAGGGTTACAGATACGCAGTATTTT.

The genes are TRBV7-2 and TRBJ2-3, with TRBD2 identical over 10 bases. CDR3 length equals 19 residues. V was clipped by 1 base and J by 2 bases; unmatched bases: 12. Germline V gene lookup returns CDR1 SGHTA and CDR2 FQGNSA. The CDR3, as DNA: TGTGCCAGCAGCTTAGGTGGTAGCGGGGGGTCTTTCCACACAGATACGCAGTATTTT. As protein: CASSLGGSGGSFHTDTQYF.

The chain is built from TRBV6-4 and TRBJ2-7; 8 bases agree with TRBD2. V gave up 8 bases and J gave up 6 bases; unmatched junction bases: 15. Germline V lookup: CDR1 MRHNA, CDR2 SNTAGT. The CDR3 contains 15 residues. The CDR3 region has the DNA TGTGCCAGCTCCCCGCTCGCGGGGGGCAGGGTCGAGCAGTACTTC. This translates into CASSPLAGGRVEQYF.

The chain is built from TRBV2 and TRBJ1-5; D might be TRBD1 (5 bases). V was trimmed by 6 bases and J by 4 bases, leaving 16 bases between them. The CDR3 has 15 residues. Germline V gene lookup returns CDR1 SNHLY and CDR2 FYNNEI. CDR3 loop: CASRPPGRVNQPQHF. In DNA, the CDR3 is TGTGCCAGCAGACCTCCCGGCAGGGTAAATCAGCCCCAGCATTTT.

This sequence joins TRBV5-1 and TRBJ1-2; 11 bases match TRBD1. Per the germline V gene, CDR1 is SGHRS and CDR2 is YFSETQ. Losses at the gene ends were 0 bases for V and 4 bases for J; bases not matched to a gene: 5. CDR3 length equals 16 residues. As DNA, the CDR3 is TGCGCCAGCAGCTTGGCTTGGACAGGGGGCGGCTATGGCTACACCTTC. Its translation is CASSLAWTGGGYGYTF.

CDR3 DNA sequence: TGTGCCAGCAGTCTTTACACAGGGAACACTGAAGCTTTCTTT. Translation: CASSLYTGNTEAFF. V usage is TRBV27 and J usage is TRBJ1-1, with D possibly matching TRBD1 (5 bases). CDR3 length: 14 residues. Germline CDR1 reads MNHEY; CDR2 reads SMNVEV (reference sequence). Trimming shortened V by 5 bases and J by 1 base, and 11 bases separated the two germline ends.

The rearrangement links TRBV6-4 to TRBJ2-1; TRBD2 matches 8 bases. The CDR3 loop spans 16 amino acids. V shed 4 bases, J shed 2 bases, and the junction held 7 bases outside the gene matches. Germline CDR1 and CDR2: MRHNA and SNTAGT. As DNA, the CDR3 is TGTGCCAGCAGTGCCACGGGGGGGGAGCCCTACAATGAGCAGTTCTTC. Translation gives CASSATGGEPYNEQFF.

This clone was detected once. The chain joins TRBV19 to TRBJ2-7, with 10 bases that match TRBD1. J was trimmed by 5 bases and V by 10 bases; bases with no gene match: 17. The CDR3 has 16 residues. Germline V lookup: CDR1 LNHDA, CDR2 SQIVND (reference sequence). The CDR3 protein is CATSRGTGVEGHEQYF. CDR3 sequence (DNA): TGTGCCACCTCCCGAGGGACAGGGGTGGAGGGCCACGAGCAGTACTTC.

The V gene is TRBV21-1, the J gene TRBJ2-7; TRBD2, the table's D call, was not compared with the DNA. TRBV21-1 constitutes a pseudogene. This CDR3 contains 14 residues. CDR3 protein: CASSNGDSPYEQYF. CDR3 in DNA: TGTGCCAGCAGCAATGGGGACTCCCCCTACGAGCAGTACTTC.